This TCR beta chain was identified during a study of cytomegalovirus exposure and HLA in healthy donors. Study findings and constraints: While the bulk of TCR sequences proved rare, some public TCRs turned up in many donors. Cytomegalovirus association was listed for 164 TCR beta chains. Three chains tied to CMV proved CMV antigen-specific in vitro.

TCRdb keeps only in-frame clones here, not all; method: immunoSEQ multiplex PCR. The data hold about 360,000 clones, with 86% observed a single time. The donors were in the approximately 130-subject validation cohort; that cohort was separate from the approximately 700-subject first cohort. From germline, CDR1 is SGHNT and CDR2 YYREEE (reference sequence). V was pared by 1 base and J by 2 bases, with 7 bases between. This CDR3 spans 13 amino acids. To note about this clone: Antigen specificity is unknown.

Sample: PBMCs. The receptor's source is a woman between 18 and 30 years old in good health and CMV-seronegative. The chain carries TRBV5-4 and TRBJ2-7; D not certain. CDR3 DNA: TGTGCCAGCAGCTTGATAGAACCCTACGAGCAGTACTTC. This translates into CASSLIEPYEQYF.